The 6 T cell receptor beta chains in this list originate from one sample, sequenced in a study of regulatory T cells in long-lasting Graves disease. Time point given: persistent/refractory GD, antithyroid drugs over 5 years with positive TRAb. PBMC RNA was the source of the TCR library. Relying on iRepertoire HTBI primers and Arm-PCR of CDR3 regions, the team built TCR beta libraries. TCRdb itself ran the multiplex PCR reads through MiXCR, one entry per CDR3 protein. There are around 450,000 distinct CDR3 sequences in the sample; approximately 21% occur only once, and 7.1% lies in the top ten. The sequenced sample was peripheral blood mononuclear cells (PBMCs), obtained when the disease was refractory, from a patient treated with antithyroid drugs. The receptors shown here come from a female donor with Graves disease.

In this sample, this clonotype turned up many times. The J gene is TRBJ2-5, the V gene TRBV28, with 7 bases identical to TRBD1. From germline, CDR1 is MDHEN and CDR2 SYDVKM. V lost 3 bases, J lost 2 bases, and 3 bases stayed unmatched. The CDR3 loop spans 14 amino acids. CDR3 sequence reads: CASSLRDRQETQYF. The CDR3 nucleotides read TGTGCCAGCAGTTTGAGGGACAGACAAGAGACCCAGTACTTC.

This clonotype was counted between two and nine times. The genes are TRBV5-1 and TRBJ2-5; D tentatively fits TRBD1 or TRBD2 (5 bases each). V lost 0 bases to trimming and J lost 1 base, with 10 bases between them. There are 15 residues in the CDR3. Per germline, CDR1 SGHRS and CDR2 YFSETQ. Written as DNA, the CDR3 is TGCGCCAGCAGCTTGGCCGGGGCGGTCCAAGAGACCCAGTACTTC. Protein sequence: CASSLAGAVQETQYF.

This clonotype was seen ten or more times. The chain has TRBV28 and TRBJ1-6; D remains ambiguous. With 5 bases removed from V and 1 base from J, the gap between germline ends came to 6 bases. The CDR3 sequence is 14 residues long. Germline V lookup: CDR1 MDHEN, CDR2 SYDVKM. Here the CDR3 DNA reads TGTGCCAGCAGTCGATGGTCCTATAATTCACCCCTCCACTTT. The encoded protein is CASSRWSYNSPLHF.

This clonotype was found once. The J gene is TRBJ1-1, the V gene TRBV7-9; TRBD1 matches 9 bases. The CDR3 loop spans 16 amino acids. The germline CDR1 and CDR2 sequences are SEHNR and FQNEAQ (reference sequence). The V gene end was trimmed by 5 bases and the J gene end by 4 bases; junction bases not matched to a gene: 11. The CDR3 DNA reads TGTGCCAGCAGCGATCTTCCGGGACAGGGAATCACTGAAGCTTTCTTT. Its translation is CASSDLPGQGITEAFF.

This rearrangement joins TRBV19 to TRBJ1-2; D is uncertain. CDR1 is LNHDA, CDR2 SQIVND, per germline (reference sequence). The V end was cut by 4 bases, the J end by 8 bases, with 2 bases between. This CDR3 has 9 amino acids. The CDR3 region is CASSRGYTF. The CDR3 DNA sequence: TGTGCCAGTAGTAGGGGCTACACCTTC.

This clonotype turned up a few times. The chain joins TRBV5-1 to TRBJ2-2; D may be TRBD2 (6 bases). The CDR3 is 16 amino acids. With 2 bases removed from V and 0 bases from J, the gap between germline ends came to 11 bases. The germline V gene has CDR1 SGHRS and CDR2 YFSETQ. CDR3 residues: CASSLWDSANTGELFF. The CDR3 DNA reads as TGCGCCAGCAGCTTATGGGACTCAGCGAACACCGGGGAGCTGTTTTTT. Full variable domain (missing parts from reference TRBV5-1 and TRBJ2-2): KAGVTQTPRYLIKTRGQQVTLSCSPISGHRSVSWYQQTPGQGLQFLFEYFSETQRNKGNFPGRFSGRQFSNSRSEMNVSTLELGDSALYLCASSLWDSANTGELFFGEGSRLTVL.